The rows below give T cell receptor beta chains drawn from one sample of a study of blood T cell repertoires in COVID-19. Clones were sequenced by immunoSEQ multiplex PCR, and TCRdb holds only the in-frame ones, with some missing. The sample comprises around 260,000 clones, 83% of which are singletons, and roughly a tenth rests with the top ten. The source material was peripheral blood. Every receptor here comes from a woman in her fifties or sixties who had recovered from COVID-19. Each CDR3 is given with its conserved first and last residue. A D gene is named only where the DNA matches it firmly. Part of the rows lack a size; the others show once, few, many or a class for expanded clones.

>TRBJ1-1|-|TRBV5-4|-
CASSVDRPRNTEAFF
TGTGCCAGCAGCGTAGACAGGCCGCGAAACACTGAAGCTTTCTTT
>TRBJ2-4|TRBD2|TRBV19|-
CASSIGTLLAGRAKNIQYF
TGTGCCAGTAGTATAGGGACATTACTAGCGGGGAGAGCCAAAAACATTCAGTACTTC
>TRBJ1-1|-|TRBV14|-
CASSPQGNTEAFF
TGTGCCAGCAGCCCACAGGGGAACACTGAAGCTTTCTTT
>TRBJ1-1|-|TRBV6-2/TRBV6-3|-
CASSYSTAGATAEAFF
TGTGCCAGCAGTTACTCGACGGCAGGGGCGACGGCGGAAGCTTTCTTT
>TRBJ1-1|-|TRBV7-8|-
CASSPWGSPGGTEAFF
TGTGCCAGCAGTCCCTGGGGAAGTCCGGGGGGCACTGAAGCTTTCTTT
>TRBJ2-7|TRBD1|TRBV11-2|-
CASSLNSGQGTYEQYF
TGTGCCAGCAGCTTAAACTCGGGACAGGGGACCTACGAGCAGTACTTC
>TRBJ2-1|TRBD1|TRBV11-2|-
CASNPRTGIANEQFF
TGTGCCAGCAACCCACGGACAGGGATCGCCAATGAGCAGTTCTTC
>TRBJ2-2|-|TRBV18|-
CASSPPGVTGELFF
TGTGCCAGCTCACCCCCAGGGGTCACCGGGGAGCTGTTTTTT
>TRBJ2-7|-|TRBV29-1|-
CSVRAGQGSYEQYF
TGCAGCGTCCGCGCAGGCCAGGGTTCCTACGAGCAGTACTTC
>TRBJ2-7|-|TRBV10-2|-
CASSVSAYRYEQYF
TGCGCCAGCAGTGTAAGCGCATATAGGTACGAGCAGTACTTC
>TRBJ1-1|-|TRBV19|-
CASIHPGGAFF
TGTGCCAGTATCCATCCCGGGGGAGCTTTCTTT
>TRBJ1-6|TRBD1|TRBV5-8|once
CATGRSGTGYNSPLHF
TGTGCCACCGGGAGGTCCGGGACAGGGTATAATTCACCCCTCCACTTT
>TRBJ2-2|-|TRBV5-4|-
CASSLAQGYTGELFF
TGTGCCAGCAGCTTGGCCCAGGGGTACACCGGGGAGCTGTTTTTT
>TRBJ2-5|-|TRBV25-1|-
CASRGGWGLGQETQYF
TGTGCCAGCAGGGGCGGGTGGGGTCTGGGCCAAGAGACCCAGTACTTC
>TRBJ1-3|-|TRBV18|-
CASSTGGIGNTIYF
TGTGCCAGCTCCACGGGAGGAATTGGAAACACCATATATTTT
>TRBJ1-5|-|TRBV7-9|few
CASSLQGMDQPQHF
TGTGCCAGCAGCCTACAGGGCATGGATCAGCCCCAGCATTTT
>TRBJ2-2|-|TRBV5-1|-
CASSHGDRLTGELFF
TGCGCCAGCAGCCATGGTGACAGGCTGACCGGGGAGCTGTTTTTT
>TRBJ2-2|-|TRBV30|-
CAWNRLGDTENPAGELFF
TGTGCCTGGAATCGTCTAGGGGACACAGAGAACCCCGCCGGGGAGCTGTTTTTT
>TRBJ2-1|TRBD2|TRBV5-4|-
CASRLAGGLYNEQFF
TGTGCCAGCAGACTAGCGGGAGGACTCTACAATGAGCAGTTCTTC
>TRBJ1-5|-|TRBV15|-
CATSREVGQYNQPQHF
TGTGCCACCAGCAGAGAAGTCGGACAGTACAATCAGCCCCAGCATTTT
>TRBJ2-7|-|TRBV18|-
CASSPRYGEAYEQYF
TGTGCCAGCTCACCACGGTACGGGGAAGCCTACGAGCAGTACTTC
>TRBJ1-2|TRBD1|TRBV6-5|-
CASSKPTGAGYTF
TGTGCCAGCAGTAAACCCACAGGGGCTGGCTACACCTTC
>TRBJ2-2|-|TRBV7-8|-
CASSLRTANTGELFF
TGTGCCAGCAGCTTAAGGACAGCGAACACCGGGGAGCTGTTTTTT
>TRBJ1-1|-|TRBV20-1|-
CSARGRTEAFF
TGCAGTGCTAGAGGGCGGACTGAAGCTTTCTTT
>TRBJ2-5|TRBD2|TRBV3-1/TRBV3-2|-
CASSQHGSGVRAQYF
TGTGCCAGCAGCCAACACGGTAGCGGGGTCCGGGCCCAGTACTTC
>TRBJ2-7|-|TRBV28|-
CASSPRWGGLPYEQYF
TGTGCCAGCAGCCCGAGGTGGGGGGGGCTCCCCTACGAGCAGTACTTC
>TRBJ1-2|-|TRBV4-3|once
CASSQHYGTPEGYTF
TGCGCCAGCAGCCAGCACTATGGGACACCGGAGGGCTACACCTTC
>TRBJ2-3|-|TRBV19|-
CASSSSSGFKQYF
TGTGCCAGTAGTTCCTCAAGCGGGTTCAAGCAGTATTTT
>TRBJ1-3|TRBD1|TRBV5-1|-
CASSLVQGAGNTIYF
TGCGCCAGCAGCTTGGTTCAGGGGGCTGGAAACACCATATATTTT
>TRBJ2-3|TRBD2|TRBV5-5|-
CASSLLSPGLAGGDTQYF
TGTGCCAGCAGCTTGTTATCCCCAGGACTAGCGGGAGGGGATACGCAGTATTTT
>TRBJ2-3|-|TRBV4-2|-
CASSQDRGDTQYF
TGTGCCAGCAGCCAAGATCGGGGAGATACGCAGTATTTT
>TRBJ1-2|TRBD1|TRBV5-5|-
CASNLDRGNYGYTF
TGTGCCAGCAACCTAGACAGGGGGAACTATGGCTACACCTTC
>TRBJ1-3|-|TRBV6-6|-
CASSSSNRGNTIYF
TGTGCCAGCAGCAGCTCTAACAGGGGAAACACCATATATTTT
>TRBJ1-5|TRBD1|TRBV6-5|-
CASSGGQVSNQPQHF
TGTGCCAGCAGCGGGGGACAGGTCAGCAATCAGCCCCAGCATTTT
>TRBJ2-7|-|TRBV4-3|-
CASSQAARTPEVYEQYF
TGCGCCAGCAGCCAAGCCGCTCGGACTCCCGAGGTGTACGAGCAGTACTTC
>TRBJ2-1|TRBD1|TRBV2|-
CASSLLGQGAIYNEQFF
TGTGCCAGCAGTCTCCTCGGACAGGGGGCAATTTACAATGAGCAGTTCTTC
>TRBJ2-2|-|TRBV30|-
CAWSGGTNTGELFF
TGTGCCTGGAGTGGCGGGACCAACACCGGGGAGCTGTTTTTT
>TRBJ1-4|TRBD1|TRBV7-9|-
CASSKGQGLEKLFF
TGTGCCAGCAGCAAGGGACAGGGACTCGAAAAACTGTTTTTT
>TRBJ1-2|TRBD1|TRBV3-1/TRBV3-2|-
CASSQDNHGVYRGSTYGYTF
TGTGCCAGCAGCCAAGACAACCATGGGGTTTACAGGGGATCCACCTATGGCTACACCTTC
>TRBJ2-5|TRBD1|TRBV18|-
CASSSGQGGETQYF
TGTGCCAGCTCATCGGGACAGGGAGGGGAGACCCAGTACTTC
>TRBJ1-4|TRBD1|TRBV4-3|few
CASSQLAGTGNEKLFF
TGCGCCAGCAGCCAACTCGCCGGGACAGGGAATGAAAAACTGTTTTTT
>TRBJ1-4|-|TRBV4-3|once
CASSQDGRVEKLFF
TGCGCCAGCAGCCAAGACGGGAGGGTTGAAAAACTGTTTTTT
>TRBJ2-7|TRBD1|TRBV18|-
CASSPLEGAAVYEQYF
TGTGCCAGCTCACCCCTCGAGGGGGCGGCTGTCTACGAGCAGTACTTC
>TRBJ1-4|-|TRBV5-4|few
CASSSKAGSNEKLFF
TGTGCCAGCAGCTCAAAGGCAGGATCTAATGAAAAACTGTTTTTT
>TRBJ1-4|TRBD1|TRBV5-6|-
CASSHRTGAEKLFF
TGTGCCAGCAGCCACAGGACAGGGGCTGAAAAACTGTTTTTT
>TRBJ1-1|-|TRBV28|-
CASSLSRGGTEAFF
TGTGCCAGCAGTTTGTCGAGGGGGGGCACTGAAGCTTTCTTT
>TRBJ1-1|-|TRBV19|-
CASSQEGTRMNTEAFF
TGTGCCAGTAGTCAAGAGGGGACACGAATGAACACTGAAGCTTTCTTT
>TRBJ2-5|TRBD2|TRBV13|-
CASSLSLAGGPWAKTQYF
TGTGCCAGCAGCCTGTCACTAGCGGGAGGGCCTTGGGCCAAGACCCAGTACTTC
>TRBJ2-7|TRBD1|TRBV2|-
CASTRTGAFSGEQYF
TGTGCCAGCACCAGGACAGGCGCCTTCTCGGGCGAGCAGTACTTC
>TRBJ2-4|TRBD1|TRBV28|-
CASSLRDRVDIQYF
TGTGCCAGCAGTTTACGGGACAGGGTTGACATTCAGTACTTC
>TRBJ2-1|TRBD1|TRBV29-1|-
CSPVTGIDEQFF
TGCAGCCCGGTGACAGGGATCGATGAGCAGTTCTTC
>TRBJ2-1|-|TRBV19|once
CASSMRLLGRGSYNEQFF
TGTGCCAGTAGTATGAGACTTTTGGGCAGGGGCTCCTACAATGAGCAGTTCTTC
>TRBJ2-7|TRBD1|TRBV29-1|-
CSVRTGLTYEQYF
TGCAGCGTCCGGACAGGTCTAACCTACGAGCAGTACTTC
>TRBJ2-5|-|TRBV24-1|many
CATSEQQETQYF
TGTGCCACCAGTGAACAGCAAGAGACCCAGTACTTC